What follows are 9 T cell receptor beta chains derived from one specimen sequenced in a study of cytomegalovirus exposure and HLA in healthy donors. The PCR contained 60 Vbeta and 13 Jbeta primers. Produced via immunoSEQ multiplex PCR; TCRdb's table is partial and in-frame only. The data hold 150,000 to 200,000 clones, with approximately 79% observed a single time. Sequencing input: PBMCs. The receptors come from a man aged 35 to 55 in good health and CMV-seropositive.

This clone was observed a single time. Here the CDR3 reads CSVEGQGNGYTF. DNA for the CDR3: TGCAGCGTTGAGGGCCAGGGAAATGGCTACACCTTC. This chain joins TRBV29-1 and TRBJ1-2, with D perhaps matching TRBD1 (5 bases). The CDR3 is 12 residues long. Between the trimmed V and J ends, which lost 3 bases and 6 bases, there was a span of 11 bases. Germline V gene sequence: CDR1 SQVTM, CDR2 ANQGSEA. The full variable domain, completed using reference TRBV29-1 and TRBJ1-2, is SAVISQKPSRDICQRGTSLTIQCQVDSQVTMMFWYRQQPGQSLTLIATANQGSEATYESGFVIDKFPISRPNLTFSTLTVSNMSPEDSSIYLCSVEGQGNGYTFGSGTRLTVV.

The J gene is TRBJ2-5, the V gene TRBV10-3; D not certain. TRBJ2-7 matches the DNA end more closely, so the J call is doubtful. This CDR3 is 12 amino acids long. Germline V CDR1 and CDR2: ENHRY, SYGVKD. The CDR3 coding sequence is TGTGCCATCAGTCGAGAGAGGAACGAGCAGTACTTC. Its translation: CAISRERNEQYF.

The CDR3 sequence: CASSPTAGGISYEQYF. Written as DNA, the CDR3 is TGTGCCAGCTCACCGACGGCCGGCGGGATCTCCTACGAGCAGTACTTC. The chain recombines TRBV18 with TRBJ2-7; D might be TRBD2 (6 bases). This CDR3 has 16 amino acids. Between the trimmed V and J ends, which lost 3 bases and 0 bases, there was a span of 15 bases. Germline CDR1 and CDR2: KGHSH and LQKENI.

This chain uses TRBV6-5 with TRBJ2-1; TRBD1 matches 7 bases. Germline V gene data show CDR1 as MNHEY and CDR2 as SVGAGI. V lost 2 bases, J lost 7 bases, and 2 bases stayed unmatched. There are 13 residues in the CDR3. CDR3 sequence: CASSYGRGNEQFF. CDR3 DNA sequence: TGTGCCAGCAGTTACGGCAGGGGGAATGAGCAGTTCTTC.

This chain links TRBV18 with TRBJ2-1; TRBD2 aligns across 9 bases. Trimming cost V 6 bases and J 3 bases; bases outside gene matches: 6. CDR3 size: 15 residues. Germline lookup yields CDR1 KGHSH and CDR2 LQKENI. CDR3 protein: CASSMGSGSYNEQFF. The CDR3 bases are TGTGCCAGCTCTATGGGTAGCGGGAGCTACAATGAGCAGTTCTTC.

The chain carries TRBV5-1 and TRBJ2-1; D might be TRBD2 (6 bases). V was cut by 6 bases and J by 2 bases, with 12 bases left in between. Germline V gene data show CDR1 as SGHRS and CDR2 as YFSETQ. The CDR3 spans 14 residues. CDR3 bases: TGCGCCAGCAATAGGGACTTGACCTACAATGAGCAGTTCTTC. It specifies CASNRDLTYNEQFF.

This chain connects TRBV7-8 to TRBJ2-2, with TRBD1 identical over 8 bases. This CDR3 spans 15 amino acids. Germline CDR1 reads SGHVS; CDR2 reads FQNEAQ. Losses at the gene ends were 5 bases for V and 6 bases for J; bases not matched to a gene: 8. The CDR3: CASSPQGAQSGELFF. The CDR3 DNA reads as TGTGCCAGCAGCCCCCAGGGGGCTCAGTCCGGGGAGCTGTTTTTT.

This clone was recorded once. The chain is built from TRBV12-5 and TRBJ2-5, with 9 bases identical to TRBD1. There are 16 residues in the CDR3. V gave up 3 bases and J gave up 2 bases; unmatched junction bases: 7. CDR1 LGHNT and CDR2 FRNRAP come from the germline V gene. CDR3 protein: CASGFSPGQGQETQYF. In DNA form, the CDR3 reads TGTGCTAGTGGTTTTTCCCCTGGACAGGGGCAAGAGACCCAGTACTTC.

V usage is TRBV5-5 and J usage is TRBJ1-5; D unresolved. CDR3 size: 14 residues. V lost 0 bases and J lost 5, with 9 bases in between. The V gene's germline CDR1 is SGHKS and CDR2 YYEKEE (reference sequence). The CDR3 loop reads CASSLASGDQPQHF. CDR3 in DNA: TGTGCCAGCAGCTTGGCGTCAGGCGATCAGCCCCAGCATTTT. The full variable domain, with the rest looked up from reference TRBV5-5 and TRBJ1-5, is DAGVTQSPTHLIKTRGQQVTLRCSPISGHKSVSWYQQVLGQGPQFIFQYYEKEERGRGNFPDRFSARQFPNYSSELNVNALLLGDSALYLCASSLASGDQPQHFGDGTRLSIL.